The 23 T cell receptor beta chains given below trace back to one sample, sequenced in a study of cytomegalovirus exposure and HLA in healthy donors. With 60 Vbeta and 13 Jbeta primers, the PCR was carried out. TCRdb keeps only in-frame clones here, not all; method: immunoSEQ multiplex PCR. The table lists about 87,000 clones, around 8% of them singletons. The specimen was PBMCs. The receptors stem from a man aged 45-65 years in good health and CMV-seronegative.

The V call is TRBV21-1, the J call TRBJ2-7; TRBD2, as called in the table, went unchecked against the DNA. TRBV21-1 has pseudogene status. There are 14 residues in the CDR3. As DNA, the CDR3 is TGTGCCAGCAGCAAAGCGACGGGAAAGTACGAGCAGTACTTC. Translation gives CASSKATGKYEQYF.

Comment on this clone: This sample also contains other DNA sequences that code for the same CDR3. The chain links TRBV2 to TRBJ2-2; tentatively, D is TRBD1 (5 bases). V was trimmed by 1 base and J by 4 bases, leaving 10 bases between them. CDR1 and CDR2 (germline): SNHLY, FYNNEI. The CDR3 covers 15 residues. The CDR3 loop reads CASSEEGIGTGELFF. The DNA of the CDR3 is TGTGCCAGCAGTGAAGAGGGGATTGGCACCGGGGAGCTGTTTTTT.

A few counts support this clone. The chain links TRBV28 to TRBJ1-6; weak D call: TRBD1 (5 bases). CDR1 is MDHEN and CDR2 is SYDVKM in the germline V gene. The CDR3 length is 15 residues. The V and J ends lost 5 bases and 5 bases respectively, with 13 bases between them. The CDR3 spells CASSLASGNNSPLHF. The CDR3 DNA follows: TGTGCCAGCAGTCTCGCTTCAGGGAATAATTCACCCCTCCACTTT.

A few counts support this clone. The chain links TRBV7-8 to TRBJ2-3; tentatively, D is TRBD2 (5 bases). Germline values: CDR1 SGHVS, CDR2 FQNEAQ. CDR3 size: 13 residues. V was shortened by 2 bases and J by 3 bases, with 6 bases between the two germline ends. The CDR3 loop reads CASSLPGTDTQYF. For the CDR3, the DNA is TGTGCCAGCAGCTTACCGGGGACAGATACGCAGTATTTT.

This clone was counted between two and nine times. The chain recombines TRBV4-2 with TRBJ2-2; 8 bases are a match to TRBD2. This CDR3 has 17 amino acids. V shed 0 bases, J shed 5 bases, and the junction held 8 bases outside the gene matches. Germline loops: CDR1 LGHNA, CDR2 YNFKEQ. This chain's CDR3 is CASSQEGAGVFTGELFF. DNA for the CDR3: TGTGCCAGCAGCCAAGAAGGAGCGGGGGTATTTACCGGGGAGCTGTTTTTT.

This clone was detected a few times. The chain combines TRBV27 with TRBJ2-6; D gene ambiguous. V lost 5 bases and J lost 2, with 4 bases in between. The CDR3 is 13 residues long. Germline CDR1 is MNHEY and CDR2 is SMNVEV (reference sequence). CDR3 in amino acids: CASSPAGANVLTF. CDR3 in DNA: TGTGCCAGCAGTCCCGCTGGGGCCAACGTCCTGACTTTC.

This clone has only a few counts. The CDR3 DNA sequence: TGTGCCAGCAGCTTGGGACAGGGTAAAGAGACCCAGTACTTC. Protein product: CASSLGQGKETQYF. The chain combines TRBV5-6 with TRBJ2-5, with 7 bases fitting TRBD1. The junction had 2 bases not matched to a gene; V was cut back by 0 bases and J by 3 bases. This CDR3 has 14 amino acids. Germline V gene data show CDR1 as SGHDT and CDR2 as YYEEEE.

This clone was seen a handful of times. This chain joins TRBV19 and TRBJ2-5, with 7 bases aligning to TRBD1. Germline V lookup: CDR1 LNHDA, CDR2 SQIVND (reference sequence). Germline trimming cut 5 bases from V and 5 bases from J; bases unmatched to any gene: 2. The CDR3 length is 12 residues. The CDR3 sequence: CASSQQGETQYF. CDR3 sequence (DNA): TGTGCCAGTAGTCAACAGGGGGAGACCCAGTACTTC.

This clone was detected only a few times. The CDR3 protein is CASSLDYGGRRQYF. DNA for the CDR3: TGTGCCAGCAGCTTAGATTATGGCGGGAGGAGGCAGTACTTC. V usage is TRBV7-8 and J usage is TRBJ2-7; 8 bases are a match to TRBD2. The CDR3 extends over 14 amino acids. Germline loops: CDR1 SGHVS, CDR2 FQNEAQ. The trim removed 1 base at V and 9 bases at J, leaving 8 bases unmatched.

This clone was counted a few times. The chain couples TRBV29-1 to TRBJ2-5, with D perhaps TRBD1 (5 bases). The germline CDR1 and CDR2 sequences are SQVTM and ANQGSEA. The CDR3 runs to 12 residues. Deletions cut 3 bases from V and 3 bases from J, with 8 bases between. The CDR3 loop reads CSVDQTEETQYF. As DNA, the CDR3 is TGCAGCGTTGACCAGACAGAAGAGACCCAGTACTTC.

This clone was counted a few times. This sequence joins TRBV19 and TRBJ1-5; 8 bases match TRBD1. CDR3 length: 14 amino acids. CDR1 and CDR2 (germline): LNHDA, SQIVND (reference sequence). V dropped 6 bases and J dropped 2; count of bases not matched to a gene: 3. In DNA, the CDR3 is TGTGCCAGTAGGGGGACAGGCCGCAATCAGCCCCAGCATTTT. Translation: CASRGTGRNQPQHF.

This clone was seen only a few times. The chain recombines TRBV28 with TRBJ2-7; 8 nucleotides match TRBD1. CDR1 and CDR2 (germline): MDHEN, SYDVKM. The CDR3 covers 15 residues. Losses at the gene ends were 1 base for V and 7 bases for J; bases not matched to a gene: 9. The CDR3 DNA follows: TGTGCCAGCAGTTTATCCCAGGGGGCGAGACGAGAGCAGTACTTC. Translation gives CASSLSQGARREQYF.

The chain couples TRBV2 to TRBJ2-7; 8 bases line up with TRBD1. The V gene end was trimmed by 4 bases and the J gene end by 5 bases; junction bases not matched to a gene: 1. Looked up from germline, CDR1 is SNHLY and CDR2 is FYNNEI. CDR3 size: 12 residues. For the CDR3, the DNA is TGTGCCAGCAGTGGACAGGGGAACGAGCAGTACTTC. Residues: CASSGQGNEQYF.

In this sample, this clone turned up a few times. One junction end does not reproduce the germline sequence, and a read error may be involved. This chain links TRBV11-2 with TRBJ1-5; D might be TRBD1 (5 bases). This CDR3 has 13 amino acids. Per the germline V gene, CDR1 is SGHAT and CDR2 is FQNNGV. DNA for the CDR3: TGTGCCAGCAGCCTAGACAGAAATCAGCCCCAGCATTTT. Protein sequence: CASSLDRNQPQHF.

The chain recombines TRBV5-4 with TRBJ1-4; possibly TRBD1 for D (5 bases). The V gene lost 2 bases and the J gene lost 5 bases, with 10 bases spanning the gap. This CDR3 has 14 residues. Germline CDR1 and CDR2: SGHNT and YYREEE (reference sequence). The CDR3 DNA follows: TGTGCCAGCAGCTTTACAGGCTTAAATGAAAAACTGTTTTTT. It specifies CASSFTGLNEKLFF.

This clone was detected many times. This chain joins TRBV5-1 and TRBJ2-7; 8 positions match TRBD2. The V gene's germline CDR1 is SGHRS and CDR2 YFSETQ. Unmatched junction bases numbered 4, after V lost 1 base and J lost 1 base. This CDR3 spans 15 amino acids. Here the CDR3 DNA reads TGCGCCAGCAGCTTGACGGGGGGGACTTCCTACGAGCAGTACTTC. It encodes CASSLTGGTSYEQYF.

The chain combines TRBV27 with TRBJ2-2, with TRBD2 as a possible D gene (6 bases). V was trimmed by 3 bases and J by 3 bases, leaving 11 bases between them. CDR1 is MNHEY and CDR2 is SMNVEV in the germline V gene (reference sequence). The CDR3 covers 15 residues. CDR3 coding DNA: TGTGCCAGCAGTTTCCAGCGGGTAGACACCGGGGAGCTGTTTTTT. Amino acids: CASSFQRVDTGELFF.

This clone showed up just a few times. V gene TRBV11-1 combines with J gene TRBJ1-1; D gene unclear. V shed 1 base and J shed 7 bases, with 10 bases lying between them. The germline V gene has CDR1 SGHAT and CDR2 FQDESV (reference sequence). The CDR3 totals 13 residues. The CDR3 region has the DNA TGTGCCAGCAGCTTAGGTCAGATTGGTGAAGCTTTCTTT. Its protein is CASSLGQIGEAFF.

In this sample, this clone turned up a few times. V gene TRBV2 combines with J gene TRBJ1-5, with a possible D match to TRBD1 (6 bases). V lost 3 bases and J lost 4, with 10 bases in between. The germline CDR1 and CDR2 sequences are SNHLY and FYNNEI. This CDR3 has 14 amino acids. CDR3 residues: CASSEGAGNQPQHF. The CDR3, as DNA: TGTGCCAGCAGTGAGGGGGCAGGTAATCAGCCCCAGCATTTT. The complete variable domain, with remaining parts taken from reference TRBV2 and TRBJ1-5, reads EPEVTQTPSHQVTQMGQEVILRCVPISNHLYFYWYRQILGQKVEFLVSFYNNEISEKSEIFDDQFSVERPDGSNFTLKIRSTKLEDSAMYFCASSEGAGNQPQHFGDGTRLSIL.

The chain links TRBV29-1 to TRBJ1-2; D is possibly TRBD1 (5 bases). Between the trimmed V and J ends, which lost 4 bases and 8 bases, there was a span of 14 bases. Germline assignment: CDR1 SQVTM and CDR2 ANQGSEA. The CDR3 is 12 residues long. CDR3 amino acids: CSVVQETLGYTF. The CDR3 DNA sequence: TGCAGCGTTGTACAGGAAACGTTAGGCTACACCTTC.

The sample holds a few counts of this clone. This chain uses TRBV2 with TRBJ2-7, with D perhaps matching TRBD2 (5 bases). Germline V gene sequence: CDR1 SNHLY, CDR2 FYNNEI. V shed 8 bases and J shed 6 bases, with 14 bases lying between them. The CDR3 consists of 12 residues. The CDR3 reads CASVYFGGEQYF. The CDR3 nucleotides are TGTGCCAGCGTATATTTCGGAGGCGAGCAGTACTTC.

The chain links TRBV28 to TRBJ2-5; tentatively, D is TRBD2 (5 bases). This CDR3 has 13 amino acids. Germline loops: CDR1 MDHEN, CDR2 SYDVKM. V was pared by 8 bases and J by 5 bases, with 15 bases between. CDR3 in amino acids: CASRGRPRETQYF. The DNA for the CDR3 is TGTGCCAGCCGCGGGCGGCCGAGGGAGACCCAGTACTTC.

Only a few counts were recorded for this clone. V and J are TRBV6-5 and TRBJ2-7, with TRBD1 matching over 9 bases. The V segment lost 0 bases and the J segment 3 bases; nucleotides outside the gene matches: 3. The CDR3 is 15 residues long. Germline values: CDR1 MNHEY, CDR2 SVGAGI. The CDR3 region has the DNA TGTGCCAGCAGTTACTCTCGGGACAGGGACTACGAGCAGTACTTC. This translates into CASSYSRDRDYEQYF.